This entry describes one T cell receptor (beta chain). Its specificity is not known. These data originate in a study of T cells in localized non-small cell lung cancer. V lost 5 bases, J lost 0 bases, and 11 bases lay in between. Germline CDR1 MNHNY, CDR2 SVGAGI (reference sequence). This CDR3 comprises 14 residues. Profiling relied on immunoSEQ multiplex PCR, and the TCRdb table lists in-frame clones only, not all of them. The table has about 72,000 clones, roughly 81% seen once. Findings and limits, study-wide: Highest T cell clonality was seen in uninvolved adjacent lung, surpassing that measured in tumor.

Sequencing was performed on peripheral blood, taken before any cancer treatment. The chain uses TRBV6-6 and TRBJ2-7; D remains ambiguous. This TCR was sampled from a female donor over 55 with stage I lung adenocarcinoma. The CDR3 sequence is CASSPPGRSYEQYF. The CDR3 DNA sequence: TGTGCCAGCAGTCCCCCCGGACGCTCCTACGAGCAGTACTTC.